This T cell receptor beta chain was retrieved from a study of blood T cell repertoires in COVID-19. Study processing details: How many nucleated cells were present was estimated from reference gene primer amplification. The protocol was immunoSEQ multiplex PCR, while the TCRdb copy is restricted to in-frame clones and leaves out a portion. The V and J calls and clone size were taken over from that table, and D and trimming were inferred from the DNA. The sample lists about 72,000 clones; approximately 79% were seen once. Germline V CDR1 and CDR2: SGHVS, FNYEAQ. This CDR3 has 15 residues. Trimming cost V 1 base and J 5 bases; bases outside gene matches: 5.

The chain couples TRBV7-6 to TRBJ2-1; 7 bases fit TRBD2. The TCR was taken from a man aged 55 to 70 with acute or convalescent COVID-19. Sequenced: peripheral blood. CDR3 in DNA: TGTGCCAGCAGCTTAGAGCGGGGTTCCAACAATGAGCAGTTCTTC. Protein sequence: CASSLERGSNNEQFF.